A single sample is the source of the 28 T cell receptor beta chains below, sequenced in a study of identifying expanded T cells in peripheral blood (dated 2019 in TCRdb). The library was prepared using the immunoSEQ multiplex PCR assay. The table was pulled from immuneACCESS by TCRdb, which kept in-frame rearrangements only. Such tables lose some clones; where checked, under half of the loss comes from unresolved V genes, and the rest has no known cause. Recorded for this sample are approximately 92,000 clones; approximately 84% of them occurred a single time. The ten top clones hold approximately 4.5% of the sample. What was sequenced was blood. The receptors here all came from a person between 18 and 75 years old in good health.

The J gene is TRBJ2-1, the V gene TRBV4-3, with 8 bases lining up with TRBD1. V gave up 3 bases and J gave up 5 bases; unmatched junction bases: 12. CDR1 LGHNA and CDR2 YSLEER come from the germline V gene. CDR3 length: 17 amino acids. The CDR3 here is CASSQWAETGDHNEQFF. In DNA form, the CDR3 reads TGCGCCAGCAGCCAGTGGGCCGAGACAGGGGACCACAATGAGCAGTTCTTC.

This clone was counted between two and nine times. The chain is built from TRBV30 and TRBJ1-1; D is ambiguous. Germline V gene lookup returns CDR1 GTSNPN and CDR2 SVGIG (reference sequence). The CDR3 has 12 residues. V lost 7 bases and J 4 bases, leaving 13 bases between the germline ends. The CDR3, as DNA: TGTGCCTCCTCTCGTTTGCCCACTGAAGCTTTCTTT. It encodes CASSRLPTEAFF.

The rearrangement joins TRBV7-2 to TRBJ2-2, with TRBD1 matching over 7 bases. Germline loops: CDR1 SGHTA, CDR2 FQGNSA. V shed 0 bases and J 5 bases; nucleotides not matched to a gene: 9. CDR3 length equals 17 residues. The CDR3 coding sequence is TGTGCCAGCAGCTTAGCACGTTACAGGGGTGATACCGGGGAGCTGTTTTTT. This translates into CASSLARYRGDTGELFF.

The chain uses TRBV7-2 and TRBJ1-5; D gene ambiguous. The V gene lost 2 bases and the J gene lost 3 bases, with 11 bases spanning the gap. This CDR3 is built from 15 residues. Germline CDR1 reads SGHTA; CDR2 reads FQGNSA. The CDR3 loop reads CASSLRADLNQPQHF. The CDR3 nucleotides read TGTGCCAGCAGCTTACGAGCAGACCTCAATCAGCCCCAGCATTTT.

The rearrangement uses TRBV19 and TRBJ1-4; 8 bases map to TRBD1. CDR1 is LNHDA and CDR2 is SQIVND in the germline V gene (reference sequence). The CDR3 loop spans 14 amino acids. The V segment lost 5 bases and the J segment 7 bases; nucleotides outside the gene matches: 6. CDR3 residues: CASSPQGAFEKLFF. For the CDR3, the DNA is TGTGCCAGTAGTCCCCAGGGGGCGTTTGAAAAACTGTTTTTT.

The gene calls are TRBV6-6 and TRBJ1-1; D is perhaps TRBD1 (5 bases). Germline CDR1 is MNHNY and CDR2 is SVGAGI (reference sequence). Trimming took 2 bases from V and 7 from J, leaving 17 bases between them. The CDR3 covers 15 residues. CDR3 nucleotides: TGTGCCAGCAGTTACCATGGGGGGAGGACGGTTGAAGCTTTCTTT. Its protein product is CASSYHGGRTVEAFF.

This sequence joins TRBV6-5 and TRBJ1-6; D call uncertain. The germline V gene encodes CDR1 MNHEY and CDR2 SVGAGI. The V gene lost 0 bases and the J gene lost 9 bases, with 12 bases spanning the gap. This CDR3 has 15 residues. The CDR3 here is CASSYSPRSGSPLHF. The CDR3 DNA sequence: TGTGCCAGCAGTTACTCTCCTCGATCAGGTTCACCCCTCCACTTT.

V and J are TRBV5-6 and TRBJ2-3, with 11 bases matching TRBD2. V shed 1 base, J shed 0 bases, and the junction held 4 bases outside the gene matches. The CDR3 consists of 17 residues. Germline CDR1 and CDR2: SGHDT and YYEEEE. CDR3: CASSLPLAGGSTDTQYF. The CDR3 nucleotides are TGTGCCAGCAGCTTGCCGCTAGCGGGGGGTAGCACAGATACGCAGTATTTT.

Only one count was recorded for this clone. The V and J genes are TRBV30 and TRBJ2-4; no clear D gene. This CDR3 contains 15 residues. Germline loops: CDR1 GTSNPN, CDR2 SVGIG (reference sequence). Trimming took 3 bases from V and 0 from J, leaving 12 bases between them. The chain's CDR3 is CAWRPQRLAKNIQYF. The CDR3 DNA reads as TGTGCCTGGAGACCCCAGAGGCTAGCCAAAAACATTCAGTACTTC.

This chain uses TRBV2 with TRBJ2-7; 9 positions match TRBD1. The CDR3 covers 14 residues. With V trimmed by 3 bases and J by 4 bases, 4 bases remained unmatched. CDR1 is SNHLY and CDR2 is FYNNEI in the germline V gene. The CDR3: CASSDGTGQYEQYF. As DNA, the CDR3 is TGTGCCAGCAGTGATGGGACAGGGCAATACGAGCAGTACTTC.

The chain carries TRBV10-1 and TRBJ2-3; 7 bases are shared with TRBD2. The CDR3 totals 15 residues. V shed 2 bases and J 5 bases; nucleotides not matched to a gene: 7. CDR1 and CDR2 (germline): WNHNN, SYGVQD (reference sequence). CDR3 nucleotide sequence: TGCGCCAGCAGTGAGCCAGGCGGGGGACGAGATACGCAGTATTTT. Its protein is CASSEPGGGRDTQYF.

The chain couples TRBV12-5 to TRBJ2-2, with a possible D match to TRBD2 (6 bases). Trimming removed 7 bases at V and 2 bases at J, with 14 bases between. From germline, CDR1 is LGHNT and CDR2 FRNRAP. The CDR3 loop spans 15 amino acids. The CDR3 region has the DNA TGTGCTAGTGCCCTCCCGGGAGACAACACCGGGGAGCTGTTTTTT. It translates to CASALPGDNTGELFF.

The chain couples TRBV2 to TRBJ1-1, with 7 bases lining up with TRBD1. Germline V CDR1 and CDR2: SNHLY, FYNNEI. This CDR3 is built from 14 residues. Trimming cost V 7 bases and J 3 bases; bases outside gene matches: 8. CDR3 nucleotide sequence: TGTGCCAGCACCGAAGGGGGGACAGACACTGAAGCTTTCTTT. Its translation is CASTEGGTDTEAFF.

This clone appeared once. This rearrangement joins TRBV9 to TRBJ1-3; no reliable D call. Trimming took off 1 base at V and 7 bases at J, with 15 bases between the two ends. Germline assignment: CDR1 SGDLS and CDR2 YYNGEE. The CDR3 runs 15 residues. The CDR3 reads CASSVLPVGANTIYF. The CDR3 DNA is TGTGCCAGCAGCGTATTACCAGTTGGAGCGAACACCATATATTTT.

The CDR3 loop is CASSLMRDKETQYF. As DNA, the CDR3 is TGTGCCAGCAGCTTAATGCGGGATAAAGAGACCCAGTACTTC. The chain uses TRBV11-2 and TRBJ2-5; D possibly corresponds to TRBD2 (6 bases). This CDR3 is 14 amino acids long. Germline-derived CDR1 and CDR2 are SGHAT and FQNNGV. V lost 2 bases and J 3 bases, leaving 10 bases between the germline ends.

The CDR3 sequence: CATTLEQFF. The DNA for the CDR3 is TGTGCCACTACGTTGGAGCAGTTCTTC. The chain uses TRBV5-8 and TRBJ2-1; unclear D gene. CDR3 length: 9 residues. V dropped 9 bases and J dropped 10 bases, with 8 bases sitting between them. Germline V lookup: CDR1 SGHTS, CDR2 YDEGEE.

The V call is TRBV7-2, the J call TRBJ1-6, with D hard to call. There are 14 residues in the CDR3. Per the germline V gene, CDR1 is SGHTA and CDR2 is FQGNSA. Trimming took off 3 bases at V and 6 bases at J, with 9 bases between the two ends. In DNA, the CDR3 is TGTGCCAGCAGCTTCGTACGACCTAATTCACCCCTCCACTTT. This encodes CASSFVRPNSPLHF. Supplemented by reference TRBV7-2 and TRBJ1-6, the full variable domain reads GAGVSQSPSNKVTEKGKDVELRCDPISGHTALYWYRQSLGQGLEFLIYFQGNSAPDKSGLPSDRFSAERTGGSVSTLTIQRTQQEDSAVYLCASSFVRPNSPLHFGNGTRLTVT.

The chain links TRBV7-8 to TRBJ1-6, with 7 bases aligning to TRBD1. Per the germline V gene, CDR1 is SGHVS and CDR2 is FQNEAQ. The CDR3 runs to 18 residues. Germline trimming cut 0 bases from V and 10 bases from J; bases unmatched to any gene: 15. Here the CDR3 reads CASSLAPPDREPWSPLHF. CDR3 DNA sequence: TGTGCCAGCAGCTTAGCACCCCCAGACAGGGAACCCTGGTCACCCCTCCACTTT.

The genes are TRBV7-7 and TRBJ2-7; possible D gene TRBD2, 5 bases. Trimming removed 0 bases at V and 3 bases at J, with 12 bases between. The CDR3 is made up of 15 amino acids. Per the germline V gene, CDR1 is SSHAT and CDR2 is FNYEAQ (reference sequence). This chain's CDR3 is CASSLAAGGLYEQYF. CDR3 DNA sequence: TGTGCCAGCAGCTTAGCGGCCGGTGGACTCTACGAGCAGTACTTC.

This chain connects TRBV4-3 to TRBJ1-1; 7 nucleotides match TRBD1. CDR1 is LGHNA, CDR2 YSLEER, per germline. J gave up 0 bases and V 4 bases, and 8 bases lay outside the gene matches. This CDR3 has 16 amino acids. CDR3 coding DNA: TGCGCCAGCAGCCTCGACAGGGACCCCATGAACACTGAAGCTTTCTTT. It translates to CASSLDRDPMNTEAFF.

The chain's CDR3 is CASSPPAYGSYNSPLHF. The CDR3 DNA reads TGTGCCAGCAGCCCCCCCGCCTATGGCTCCTATAATTCACCCCTCCACTTT. This chain links TRBV7-9 with TRBJ1-6; D is uncertain. V shed 5 bases and J shed 0 bases, with 14 bases lying between them. This CDR3 spans 17 amino acids. Germline CDR1 is SEHNR and CDR2 is FQNEAQ (reference sequence). The entire variable domain, with the rest obtained from reference TRBV7-9 and TRBJ1-6, is as follows: DTGVSQNPRHKITKRGQNVTFRCDPISEHNRLYWYRQTLGQGPEFLTYFQNEAQLEKSRLLSDRFSAERPKGSFSTLEIQRTEQGDSAMYLCASSPPAYGSYNSPLHFGNGTRLTVT.

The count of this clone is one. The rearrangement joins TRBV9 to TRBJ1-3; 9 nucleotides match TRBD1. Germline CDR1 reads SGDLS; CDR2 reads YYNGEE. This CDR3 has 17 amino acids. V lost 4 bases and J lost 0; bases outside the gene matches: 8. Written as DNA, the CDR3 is TGTGCCAGCAGCTTTCTGGGACAGGGACCCTCTGGAAACACCATATATTTT. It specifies CASSFLGQGPSGNTIYF.

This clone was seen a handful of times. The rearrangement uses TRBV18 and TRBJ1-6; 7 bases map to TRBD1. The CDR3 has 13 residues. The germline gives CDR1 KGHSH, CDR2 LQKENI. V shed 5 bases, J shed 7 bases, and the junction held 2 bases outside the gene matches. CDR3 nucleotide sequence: TGTGCCAGCTCATCGGACAGGAATTCACCCCTCCACTTT. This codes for CASSSDRNSPLHF. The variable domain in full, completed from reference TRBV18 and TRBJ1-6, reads NAGVMQNPRHLVRRRGQEARLRCSPMKGHSHVYWYRQLPEEGLKFMVYLQKENIIDESGMPKERFSAEFPKEGPSILRIQQVVRGDSAAYFCASSSDRNSPLHFGNGTRLTVT.

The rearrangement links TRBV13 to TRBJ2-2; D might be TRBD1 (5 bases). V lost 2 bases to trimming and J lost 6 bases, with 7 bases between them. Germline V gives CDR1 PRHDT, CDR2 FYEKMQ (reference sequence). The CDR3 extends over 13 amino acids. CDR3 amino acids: CASSLRGAGELFF. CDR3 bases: TGTGCCAGCAGCTTAAGGGGTGCCGGGGAGCTGTTTTTT.

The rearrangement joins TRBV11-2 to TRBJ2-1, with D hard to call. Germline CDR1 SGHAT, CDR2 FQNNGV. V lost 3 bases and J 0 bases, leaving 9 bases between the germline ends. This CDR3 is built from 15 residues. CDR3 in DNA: TGTGCCAGCAGCTTTGAGTCGTACTCCTACAATGAGCAGTTCTTC. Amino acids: CASSFESYSYNEQFF.

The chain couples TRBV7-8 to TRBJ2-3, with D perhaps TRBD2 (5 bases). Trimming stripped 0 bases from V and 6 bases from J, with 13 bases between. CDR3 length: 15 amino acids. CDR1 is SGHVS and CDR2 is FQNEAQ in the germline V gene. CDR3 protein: CASSLAPSRSDTQYF. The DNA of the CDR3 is TGTGCCAGCAGCTTAGCCCCTAGCCGTAGTGATACGCAGTATTTT.

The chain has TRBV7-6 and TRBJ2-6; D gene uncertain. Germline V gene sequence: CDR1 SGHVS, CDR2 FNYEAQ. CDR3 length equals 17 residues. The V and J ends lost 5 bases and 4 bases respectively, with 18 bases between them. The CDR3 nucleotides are TGTGCCAGCAGCCCAGAACCGTTTGCGGCCGGGGCCAACGTCCTGACTTTC. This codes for CASSPEPFAAGANVLTF.

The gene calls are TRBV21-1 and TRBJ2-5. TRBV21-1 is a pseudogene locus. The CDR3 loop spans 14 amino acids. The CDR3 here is CASSNWGSLGTQYF. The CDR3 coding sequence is TGTGCCAGCAGCAATTGGGGGTCCCTAGGGACCCAGTACTTC.